The present T cell receptor (beta chain) was sequenced within a study of T cell responses to AZD1222 COVID-19 vaccine. The CDR3 is 13 residues long. The V end lost 2 bases, the J end lost 3 bases, and 5 bases lay between the germline ends. Germline CDR1 reads SNHLY; CDR2 reads FYNNEI. Sequencing was performed with immunoSEQ multiplex PCR; in TCRdb, only in-frame clones are kept and a portion is missing. The table shows about 140,000 clones, with 70% to 90% occurring only once. This receptor was taken from an adult who received the MenACWY meningococcal vaccine as a control. The chain joins TRBV2 to TRBJ1-5; no clear D. The material was peripheral blood, obtained 28 days after the second dose of the MenACWY control vaccine. The CDR3 DNA is TGTGCCAGCAGTGAACAGGCCAATCAGCCCCAGCATTTT. Its protein product is CASSEQANQPQHF.